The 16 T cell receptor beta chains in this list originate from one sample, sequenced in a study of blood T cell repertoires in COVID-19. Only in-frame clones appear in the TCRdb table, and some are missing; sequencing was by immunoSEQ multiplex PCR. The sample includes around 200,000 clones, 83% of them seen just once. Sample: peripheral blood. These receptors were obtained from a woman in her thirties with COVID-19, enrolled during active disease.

In DNA, the CDR3 is TGTGCCAGTAGTATGGACAGGGGTTACAACTATGGCTACACCTTC. Its protein product is CASSMDRGYNYGYTF. The chain employs TRBV19 and TRBJ1-2; 9 bases are a match to TRBD1. J gave up 2 bases and V 3 bases, and 4 bases lay outside the gene matches. There are 15 residues in the CDR3. Germline loops: CDR1 LNHDA, CDR2 SQIVND (reference sequence).

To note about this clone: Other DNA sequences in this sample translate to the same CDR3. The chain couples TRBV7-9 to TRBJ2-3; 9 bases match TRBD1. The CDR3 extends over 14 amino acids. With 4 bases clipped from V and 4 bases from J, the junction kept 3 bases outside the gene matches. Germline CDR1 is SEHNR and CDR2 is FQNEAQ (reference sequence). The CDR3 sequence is CASSWGQGPDTQYF. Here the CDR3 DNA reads TGTGCCAGCAGCTGGGGACAGGGACCAGATACGCAGTATTTT.

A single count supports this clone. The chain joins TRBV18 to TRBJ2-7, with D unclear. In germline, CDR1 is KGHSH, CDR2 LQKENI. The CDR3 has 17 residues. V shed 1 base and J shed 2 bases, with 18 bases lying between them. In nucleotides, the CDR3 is TGTGCCAGCTCACCACGACGAGGCAGCAAACCCGCCTACGAGCAGTACTTC. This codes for CASSPRRGSKPAYEQYF.

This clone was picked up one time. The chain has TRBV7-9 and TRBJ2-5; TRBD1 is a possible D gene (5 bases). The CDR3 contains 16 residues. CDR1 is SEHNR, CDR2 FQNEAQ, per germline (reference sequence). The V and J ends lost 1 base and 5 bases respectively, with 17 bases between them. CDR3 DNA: TGTGCCAGCAGCTTAGTGGTCGACAGAACCTCGGAGACCCAGTACTTC. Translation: CASSLVVDRTSETQYF.

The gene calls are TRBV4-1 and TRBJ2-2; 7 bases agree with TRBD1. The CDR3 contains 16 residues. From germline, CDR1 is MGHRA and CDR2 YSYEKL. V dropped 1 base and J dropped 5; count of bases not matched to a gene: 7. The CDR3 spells CASSQVWAGGTGELFF. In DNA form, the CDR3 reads TGCGCCAGCAGCCAAGTTTGGGCAGGGGGTACCGGGGAGCTGTTTTTT.

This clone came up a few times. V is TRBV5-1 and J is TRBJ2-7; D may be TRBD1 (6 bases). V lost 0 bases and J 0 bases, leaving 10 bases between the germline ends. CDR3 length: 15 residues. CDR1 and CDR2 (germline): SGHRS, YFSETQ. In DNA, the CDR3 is TGCGCCAGCAGCTTGGGGACAGAAGTCTCCTACGAGCAGTACTTC. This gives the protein CASSLGTEVSYEQYF.

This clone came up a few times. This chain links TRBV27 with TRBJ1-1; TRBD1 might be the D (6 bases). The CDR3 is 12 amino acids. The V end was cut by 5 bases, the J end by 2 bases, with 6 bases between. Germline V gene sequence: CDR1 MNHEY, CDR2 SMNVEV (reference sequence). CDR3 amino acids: CASSGGNTEAFF. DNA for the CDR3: TGTGCCAGCAGTGGGGGCAACACTGAAGCTTTCTTT.

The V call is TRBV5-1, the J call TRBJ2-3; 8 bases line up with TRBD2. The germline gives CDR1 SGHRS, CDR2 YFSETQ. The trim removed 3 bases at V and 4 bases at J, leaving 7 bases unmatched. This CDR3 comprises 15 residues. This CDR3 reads CASSSQTSVADTQYF. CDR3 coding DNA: TGCGCCAGCAGCTCGCAGACTAGCGTCGCAGATACGCAGTATTTT.

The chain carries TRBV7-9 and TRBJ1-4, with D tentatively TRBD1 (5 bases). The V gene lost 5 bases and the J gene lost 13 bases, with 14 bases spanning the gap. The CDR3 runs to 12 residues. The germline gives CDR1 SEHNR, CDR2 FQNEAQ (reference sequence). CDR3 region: CASSPPRVSLFF. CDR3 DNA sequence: TGTGCCAGCAGCCCGCCCAGGGTATCACTGTTTTTT.

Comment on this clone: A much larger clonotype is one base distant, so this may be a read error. CDR3 in DNA: TGTGCCAACAGCCCCCGGGAGGAGGATGAAAAACTGTTTTTT. It specifies CANSPREEDEKLFF. The chain carries TRBV5-4 and TRBJ1-4; no clear D gene. The CDR3 consists of 14 residues. CDR1 is SGHNT and CDR2 is YYREEE in the germline V gene (reference sequence).

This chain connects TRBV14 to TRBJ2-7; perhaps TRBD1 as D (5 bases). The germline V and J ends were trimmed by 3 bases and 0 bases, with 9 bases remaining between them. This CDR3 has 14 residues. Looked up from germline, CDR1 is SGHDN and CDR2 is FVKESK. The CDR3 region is CASSQDTYSYEQYF. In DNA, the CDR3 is TGTGCCAGCAGCCAGGACACCTACTCCTACGAGCAGTACTTC.

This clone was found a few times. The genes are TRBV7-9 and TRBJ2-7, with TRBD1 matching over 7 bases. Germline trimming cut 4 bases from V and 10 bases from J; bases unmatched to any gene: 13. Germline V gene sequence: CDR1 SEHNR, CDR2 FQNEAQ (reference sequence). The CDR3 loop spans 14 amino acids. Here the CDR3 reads CASSWTGSLGQQYF. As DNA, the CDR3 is TGTGCCAGCAGCTGGACAGGCTCCCTCGGGCAACAGTACTTC.

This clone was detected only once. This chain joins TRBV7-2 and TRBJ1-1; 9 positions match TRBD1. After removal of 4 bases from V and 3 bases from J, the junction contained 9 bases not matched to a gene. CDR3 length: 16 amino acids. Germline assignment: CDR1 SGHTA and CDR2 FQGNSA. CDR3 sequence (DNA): TGTGCCAGCAGCTCCTTAACAGGGGGCGCGGACACTGAAGCTTTCTTT. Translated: CASSSLTGGADTEAFF.

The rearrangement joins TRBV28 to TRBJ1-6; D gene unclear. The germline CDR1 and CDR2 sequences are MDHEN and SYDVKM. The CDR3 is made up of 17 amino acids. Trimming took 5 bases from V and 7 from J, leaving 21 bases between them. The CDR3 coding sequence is TGTGCCAGCAGTCCCCCCTTGGGCACCACCCTGAATTCACCCCTCCACTTT. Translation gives CASSPPLGTTLNSPLHF.

The CDR3 is CSVALGGGMETQYF. The CDR3 DNA reads as TGCAGCGTTGCGTTGGGAGGAGGGATGGAGACCCAGTACTTC. This chain links TRBV29-1 with TRBJ2-5; tentative D call: TRBD2 (6 bases). The CDR3 runs 14 residues. The germline gives CDR1 SQVTM, CDR2 ANQGSEA. Trimming removed 4 bases at V and 5 bases at J, with 17 bases between.

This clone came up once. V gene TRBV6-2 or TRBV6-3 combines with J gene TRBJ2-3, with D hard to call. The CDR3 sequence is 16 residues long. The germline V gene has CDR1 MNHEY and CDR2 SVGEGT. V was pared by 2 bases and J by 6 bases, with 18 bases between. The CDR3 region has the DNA TGTGCCAGCAGTTACCAAGGCCTAGTTTCATCTGATACGCAGTATTTT. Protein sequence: CASSYQGLVSSDTQYF.